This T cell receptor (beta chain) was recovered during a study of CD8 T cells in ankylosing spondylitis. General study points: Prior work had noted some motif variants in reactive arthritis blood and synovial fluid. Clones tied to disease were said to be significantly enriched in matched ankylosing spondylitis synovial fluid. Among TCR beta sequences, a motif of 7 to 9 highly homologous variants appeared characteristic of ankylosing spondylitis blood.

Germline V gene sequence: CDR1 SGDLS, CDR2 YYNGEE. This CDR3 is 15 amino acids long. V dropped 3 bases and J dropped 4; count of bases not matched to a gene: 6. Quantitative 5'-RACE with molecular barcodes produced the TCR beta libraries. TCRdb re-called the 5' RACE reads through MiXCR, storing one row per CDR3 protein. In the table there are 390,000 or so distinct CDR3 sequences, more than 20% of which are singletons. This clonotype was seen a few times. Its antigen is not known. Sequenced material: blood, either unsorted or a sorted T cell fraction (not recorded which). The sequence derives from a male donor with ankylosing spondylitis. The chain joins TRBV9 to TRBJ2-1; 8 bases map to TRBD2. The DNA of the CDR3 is TGTGCCAGCAGCGACGCCGGGACTAGGTACAATGAGCAGTTCTTC. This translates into CASSDAGTRYNEQFF.